One sample yielded the 17 T cell receptor beta chains listed below, sequenced in a study of tissue T cells after allogeneic stem cell transplantation. The time point: mouse harvest day 7 after allogeneic transplant. The graft held 10^6 splenic CD5+ T cells and 10^7 T-cell-depleted bone marrow cells. Clones were sequenced by immunoSEQ multiplex PCR, and TCRdb holds only the in-frame ones, with some missing. The table has roughly 8,200 clones, roughly 46% seen once. The specimen sequenced was skin. All receptors come from a female BALB/c mouse given C57BL/6 T cells with graft-versus-host disease after an allogeneic hematopoietic cell transplant.

In regard to this clone: Gene names are mouse gene names. The read comes to an end 1 residue before the CDR3 does, leaving the germline J gene to fill in the end. Distinct nucleotide sequences in the sample also encode this CDR3. This chain connects TRBV26 to TRBJ1-1; D is possibly TRBD1 (6 bases). Trimming removed 4 bases from V and 1 base from J, with 7 bases in between. Germline V gene sequence: CDR1 KGHPV, CDR2 FQNQEV (reference sequence). The CDR3 totals 13 residues. The sequenced part of the CDR3 DNA is TGTGCCAGCAGTCCGACAGGGAACACAGAAGTCTTC. It is translated as CASSPTGNTEVF. The full CDR3 protein reads CASSPTGNTEVFF.

Of note for this clone: Genes and germline come from the mouse. The CDR3 is cut off 1 residue early in the read; its end comes from the germline J gene. The rearrangement links TRBV26 to TRBJ2-7; 11 nucleotides match TRBD2. Germline CDR1 reads KGHPV; CDR2 reads FQNQEV (reference sequence). V was pared by 0 bases and J by 3 bases, with 7 bases of the junction left unmatched. This CDR3 spans 17 amino acids. The sequenced CDR3 bases are TGTGCCAGCAGTCTGTCAAGGACTGGGGGGCCCTACTATGAACAGTAC. It is translated as CASSLSRTGGPYYEQY. The CDR3 in full is CASSLSRTGGPYYEQYF.

As concerns this clone: Gene and germline names: mouse. Coverage ceases 1 residue before the CDR3 finishes, and the germline J gene fills in the end. The chain joins TRBV23 to TRBJ2-5. The CDR3 spans 15 residues. Germline V CDR1 and CDR2: KGHTA, FQNQQP. The CDR3 DNA, read in part, is TGCTCCAGCAGTCAATCAGGCAGTAACCAAGACACCCAGTAC. Its protein product is CSSSQSGSNQDTQY. The full CDR3 is CSSSQSGSNQDTQYF.

This clone was observed a single time. These gene names are mouse names. The CDR3 is cut off 1 residue early in the read; its end comes from the germline J gene. This chain links TRBV15 with TRBJ2-7; 10 positions match TRBD2. Germline CDR1 SGHND, CDR2 FRSKSL. CDR3 size: 14 residues. V lost 1 base and J lost 4; bases outside the gene matches: 1. CDR3 residues: CASSLGTGGYEQYF. The CDR3 DNA, read in part, is TGTGCCAGCAGTTTAGGGACTGGGGGATATGAACAGTAC.

Regarding this clone: Genes here carry mouse names. This CDR3 reads CASSGGQGYAEQFF. The part of the CDR3 DNA that was read is TGTGCCAGCAGTGGGGGACAGGGCTATGCTGAGCAGTTC. The chain uses TRBV13-1 and TRBJ2-1; 9 bases are shared with TRBD1. The CDR3 end falls 1 residue outside the read, so it is completed with the germline J gene. J gave up 3 bases and V 3 bases, and 1 base lay outside the gene matches. The CDR3 consists of 14 residues. Germline-derived CDR1 and CDR2 are NSHNY and SYGAGN.

A note on this clone: Mouse germline and gene names are used. The read finishes 1 residue shy of the CDR3 end, and the germline J gene is used to complete it. J is TRBJ2-3 and V is TRBV31; 8 nucleotides agree with TRBD2. Germline CDR1 GKSSPN, CDR2 SITVG. The CDR3 is 13 residues long. The ends lost 0 bases at V and 6 bases at J; junction bases unmatched: 2. The CDR3 reads CAWSLDWGETLYF. Incomplete CDR3 DNA: TGTGCCTGGAGTCTAGACTGGGGCGAAACGCTGTAT.

This clone was observed a single time. The genes and germline here are from mouse. Read coverage stops 1 residue before the CDR3 terminus; the germline J gene supplies the remainder. The V and J genes are TRBV31 and TRBJ2-4; 7 positions agree with TRBD2. The CDR3 is 14 residues long. Germline CDR1 is GKSSPN and CDR2 is SITVG. The junction had 5 bases not matched to a gene; V was cut back by 0 bases and J by 5 bases. CDR3 sequence reads: CAWSLVGGGNTLYF. CDR3 DNA (partial): TGTGCCTGGAGTCTAGTGGGGGGAGGAAACACCTTGTAC.

About this clone itself: Gene names denote mouse genes. With the read ending 1 residue before the CDR3 end, the germline J gene is used to fill in that end. This sequence joins TRBV26 and TRBJ1-1; TRBD1 matches at 10 bases. This CDR3 contains 14 residues. Germline CDR1 KGHPV, CDR2 FQNQEV (reference sequence). V lost 6 bases to trimming and J lost 2 bases; unmatched junction nucleotides: 3. CDR3 sequence: CASRGQGTNTEVFF. The CDR3 DNA, read in part, is TGTGCCAGCAGGGGACAGGGGACCAACACAGAAGTCTTC.

A word on this clone: Mouse gene names and germline throughout. The observed sequence ends 1 residue before the CDR3 terminus, with the missing tail filled in from the germline J gene. This chain joins TRBV13-3 and TRBJ1-3; D remains ambiguous. V was trimmed by 0 bases and J by 0 bases, leaving 7 bases between them. CDR1 and CDR2 (germline): NNHDY, SYVADS. The CDR3 contains 15 residues. CDR3 loop: CASSDARVSGNTLYF. The DNA read from the CDR3 is TGTGCCAGCAGTGATGCACGGGTTTCTGGAAATACGCTCTAT.

Remarks on this clone: Mouse gene names apply. The CDR3 is cut off 1 residue early in the read; its end comes from the germline J gene. The sample contains more than one DNA sequence encoding this CDR3. The chain couples TRBV12-1 to TRBJ2-5, with D perhaps TRBD1 or TRBD2 (6 bases each). The germline V gene has CDR1 SGHSN and CDR2 HYEKVE. V lost 2 bases and J lost 6, with 14 bases in between. CDR3 length: 14 residues. The DNA read from the CDR3 is TGTGCCAGCTCTCCCCTTGGGGGCAAGGACACCCAGTAC. It yields the protein CASSPLGGKDTQY. The full-length CDR3 reads as CASSPLGGKDTQYF.

The table lists this clone with a few counts. Gene names refer to mouse genes. Read data end 1 residue before the CDR3 end; the end is taken from the germline J gene. This rearrangement joins TRBV23 to TRBJ2-5; no DNA check was done on the table's D call, TRBD2. The CDR3 runs to 15 residues. Germline assignment: CDR1 KGHTA and CDR2 FQNQQP. CDR3 residues: CSSSQSGGNQDTQYF. CDR3 DNA, as far as it was read: TGCTCCAGCAGTCAATCGGGGGGTAACCAAGACACCCAGTAC.

There are a few counts of this clone. Genes and germline come from the mouse. The read is 1 residue too short to cover the CDR3 end, so that end is filled in from the germline J gene. The chain uses TRBV3 and TRBJ2-7; 11 bases are shared with TRBD2. J lost 4 bases, V lost 0 bases, and 2 bases had no gene match. Germline V gene data show CDR1 as SNHLY and CDR2 as FYNGKV (reference sequence). The CDR3 covers 15 residues. The CDR3 loop reads CASSLAGTGGYEQYF. Incomplete CDR3 DNA: TGTGCCAGCAGCTTAGCCGGGACTGGGGGATATGAACAGTAC.

This clone turned up a few times. These gene names are mouse names. Read data end 1 residue before the CDR3 end; the end is taken from the germline J gene. The chain links TRBV13-2 to TRBJ1-2; maybe TRBD1 (6 bases). The CDR3 totals 14 residues. Trimming took off 3 bases at V and 0 bases at J, with 9 bases between the two ends. CDR1 is NNHNN and CDR2 is SYGAGS in the germline V gene (reference sequence). The CDR3 DNA, read in part, is TGTGCCAGCGGTGGGGACATTGCAAACTCCGACTACACC. Translation: CASGGDIANSDYT. The full-length CDR3 reads as CASGGDIANSDYTF.

As to this clone: Mouse names are used for the genes. The CDR3 is cut off 1 residue early in the read; its end comes from the germline J gene. The chain has TRBV24 and TRBJ2-7; maybe TRBD1 (5 bases). The CDR3 sequence is 13 residues long. Trimming stripped 0 bases from V and 4 bases from J, with 7 bases between. CDR1 and CDR2 (germline): KGHTA, FRNEEI. CDR3 in amino acids: CASSLYRGYEQYF. CDR3 DNA, as far as it was read: TGTGCCAGCAGTCTGTATAGGGGTTATGAACAGTAC.

As concerns this clone: Gene names denote mouse genes. The sequenced fragment ends 1 residue before the CDR3 boundary, so the rest is inferred from the germline J gene. The rearrangement links TRBV26 to TRBJ2-1; maybe TRBD1 (5 bases). The CDR3 sequence is 13 residues long. Trimming pared 0 bases from V and 7 bases from J, leaving 7 bases between. In germline, CDR1 is KGHPV, CDR2 FQNQEV (reference sequence). CDR3 sequence reads: CASSLSQGAEQFF. The CDR3 bases that were read are TGTGCCAGCAGTCTGTCCCAGGGAGCTGAGCAGTTC.

Turning to this clone: Gene names follow the mouse nomenclature. The part of the CDR3 DNA that was read is TGTGCCTGGAGACTGGGTGACACCCAGTAC. Translation gives CAWRLGDTQY. The whole CDR3 is CAWRLGDTQYF. This chain connects TRBV31 to TRBJ2-5; the D gene is possibly TRBD2 (6 bases). Read data end 1 residue before the CDR3 end; the end is taken from the germline J gene. V lost 3 bases to trimming and J lost 6 bases, with 7 bases between them. The CDR3 covers 11 residues. The germline gives CDR1 GKSSPN, CDR2 SITVG.

This clone was seen a few times. These gene names are mouse names. CDR3 DNA, as far as it was read: TGTGCTAGCACCCGGGACAGGGGGATGGCTGAGCAGTTC. This sequence encodes CASTRDRGMAEQF. The full CDR3 is CASTRDRGMAEQFF. The chain links TRBV29 to TRBJ2-1; TRBD1 matches at 11 bases. The observed sequence ends 1 residue before the CDR3 terminus, with the missing tail filled in from the germline J gene. The CDR3 is 14 residues long. The trim removed 7 bases at V and 7 bases at J, leaving 6 bases unmatched. Germline V gene data show CDR1 as MSHET and CDR2 as SYDVDS.